This T cell receptor beta chain was recovered during a study of OX40 agonist ivuxolimab in advanced cancers. A remark on this clone: Its antigen is as yet unknown.

Repertoires were generated with immunoSEQ multiplex PCR, while TCRdb's copy carries only in-frame clones and drops some. This table holds 45,000 or so clones, roughly 90% found once. Germline V gene data show CDR1 as SGHAT and CDR2 as FQNNGV. V gave up 5 bases and J gave up 4 bases, with 14 bases separating them. The CDR3 sequence is 14 residues long. Study results and limitations: Within 6 weeks, CD4+ and CD8+ blood T cells expanded clonally at 0.1 to 3.0 mg/kg.

The specimen was CD4+ or CD8+ T cells sorted from blood, collected in a trial of the OX40 agonist ivuxolimab. The chain uses TRBV11-2 and TRBJ1-2; no clear D. The TCR comes from an adult with an advanced solid tumor such as melanoma, head and neck, liver or kidney cancer. The CDR3 sequence is CASSPGRWGYGYTF. The CDR3, as DNA: TGTGCCAGCAGCCCGGGCCGCTGGGGCTATGGCTACACCTTC.